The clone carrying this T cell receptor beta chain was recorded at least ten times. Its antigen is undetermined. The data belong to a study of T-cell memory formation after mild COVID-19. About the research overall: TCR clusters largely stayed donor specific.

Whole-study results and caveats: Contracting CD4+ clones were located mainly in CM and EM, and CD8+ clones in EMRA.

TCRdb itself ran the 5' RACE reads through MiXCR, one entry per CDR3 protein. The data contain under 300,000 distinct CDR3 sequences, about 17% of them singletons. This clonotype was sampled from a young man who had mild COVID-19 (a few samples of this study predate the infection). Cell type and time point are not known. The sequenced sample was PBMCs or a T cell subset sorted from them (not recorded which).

CDR3 loop: CASSLGQASYNEQFF. DNA for the CDR3: TGTGCCAGCAGCTTGGGTCAGGCCTCCTACAATGAGCAGTTCTTC. The chain employs TRBV7-8 and TRBJ2-1, with D uncertain. CDR1 is SGHVS and CDR2 is FQNEAQ in the germline V gene. V lost 3 bases and J lost 0, with 9 bases in between. This CDR3 spans 15 amino acids.